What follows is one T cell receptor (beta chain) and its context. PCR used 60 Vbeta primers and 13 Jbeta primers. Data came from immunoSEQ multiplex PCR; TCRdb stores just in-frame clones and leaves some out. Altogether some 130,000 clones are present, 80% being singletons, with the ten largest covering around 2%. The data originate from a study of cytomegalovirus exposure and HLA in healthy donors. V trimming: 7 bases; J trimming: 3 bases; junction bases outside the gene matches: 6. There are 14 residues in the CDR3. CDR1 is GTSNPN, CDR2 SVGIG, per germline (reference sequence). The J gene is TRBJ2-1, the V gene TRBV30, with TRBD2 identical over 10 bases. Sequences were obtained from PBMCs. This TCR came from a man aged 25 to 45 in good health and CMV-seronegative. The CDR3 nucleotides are TGTGCCTCTCCTCTAGCGGGAGACTACAATGAGCAGTTCTTC. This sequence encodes CASPLAGDYNEQFF.